This TCR beta chain was sequenced in a study of blood T cells in healthy people across ages. This clonotype was recorded at least ten times. Its target is unknown. A J-beta primer mix and a sample-barcoded 5' primer were used in a second PCR of roughly 7 to 12 cycles. Every cDNA molecule bore a tag from a template-switch adaptor containing 12 random nucleotides. TCRdb redid the calling of the 5' RACE reads with MiXCR, one entry per CDR3 protein. The sample yields some 1.5 million distinct CDR3 sequences, approximately 28% seen once. The CDR3 contains 14 residues. Germline-derived CDR1 and CDR2 are SEHNR and FQNEAQ (reference sequence). V lost 6 bases, J lost 2 bases, and 6 bases stayed unmatched. Study-level points and caveats: Observed TCR beta diversity showed a strong correlation with the percentage of naive T cells as measured by flow cytometry.

The chain employs TRBV7-9 and TRBJ2-5, with 7 bases identical to TRBD1. The receptor was derived from a woman in her twenties or thirties in good health. What was sequenced was blood. The CDR3 is CASRPRDRQETQYF. In nucleotides, the CDR3 is TGTGCCAGCAGACCCCGGGACAGACAAGAGACCCAGTACTTC.